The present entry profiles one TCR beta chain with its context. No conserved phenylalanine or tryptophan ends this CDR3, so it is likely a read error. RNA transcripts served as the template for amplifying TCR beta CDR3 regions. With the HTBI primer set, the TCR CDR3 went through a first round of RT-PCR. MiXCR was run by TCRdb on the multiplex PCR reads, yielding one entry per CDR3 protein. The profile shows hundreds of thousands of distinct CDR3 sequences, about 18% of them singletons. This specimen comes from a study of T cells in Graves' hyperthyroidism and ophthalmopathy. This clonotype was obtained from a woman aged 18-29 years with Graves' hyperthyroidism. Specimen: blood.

CDR3 in DNA: TGTGCCAGCGGCTACCCCCCCCACTATGGCTACACCCTC. Its protein product is CASGYPPHYGYTL. The gene calls are TRBV7-9 and TRBJ1-2; D is undetermined. The CDR3 contains 13 residues. Trimming left V 8 bases short and J 3 bases short, with 13 bases between. The germline CDR1 and CDR2 sequences are SEHNR and FQNEAQ (reference sequence).